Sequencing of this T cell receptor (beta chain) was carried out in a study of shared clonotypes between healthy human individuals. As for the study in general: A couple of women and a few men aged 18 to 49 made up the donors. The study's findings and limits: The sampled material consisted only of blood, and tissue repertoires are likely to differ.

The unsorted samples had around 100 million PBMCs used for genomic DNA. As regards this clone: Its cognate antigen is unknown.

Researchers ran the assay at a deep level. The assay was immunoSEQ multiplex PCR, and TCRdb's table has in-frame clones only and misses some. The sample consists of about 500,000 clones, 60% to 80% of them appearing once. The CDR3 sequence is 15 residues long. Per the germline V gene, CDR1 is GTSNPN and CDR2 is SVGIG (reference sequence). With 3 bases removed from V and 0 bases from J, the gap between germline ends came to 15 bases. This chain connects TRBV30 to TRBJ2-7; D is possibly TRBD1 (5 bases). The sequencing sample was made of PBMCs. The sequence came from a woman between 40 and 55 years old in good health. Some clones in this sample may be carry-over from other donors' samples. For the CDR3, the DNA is TGTGCCTGGAGACTACAGACAGCGAACTCCTACGAGCAGTACTTC. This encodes CAWRLQTANSYEQYF.